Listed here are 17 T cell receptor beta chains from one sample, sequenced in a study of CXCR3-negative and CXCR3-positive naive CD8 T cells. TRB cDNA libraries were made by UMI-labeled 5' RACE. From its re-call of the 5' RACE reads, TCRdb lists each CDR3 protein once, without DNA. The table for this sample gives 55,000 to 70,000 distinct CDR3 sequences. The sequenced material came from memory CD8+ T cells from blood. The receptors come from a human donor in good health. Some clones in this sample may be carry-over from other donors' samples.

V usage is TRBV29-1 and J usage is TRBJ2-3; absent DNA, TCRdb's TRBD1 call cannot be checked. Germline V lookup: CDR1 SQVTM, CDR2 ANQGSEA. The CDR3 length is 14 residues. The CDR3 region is CSVERQGPRYTQYF.

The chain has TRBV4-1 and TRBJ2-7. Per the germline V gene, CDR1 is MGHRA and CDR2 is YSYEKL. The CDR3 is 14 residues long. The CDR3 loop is CASSPTRDLVEQYF.

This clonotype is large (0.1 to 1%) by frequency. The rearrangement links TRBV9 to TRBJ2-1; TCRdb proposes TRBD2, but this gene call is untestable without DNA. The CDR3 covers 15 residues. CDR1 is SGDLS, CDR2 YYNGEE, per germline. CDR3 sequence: CASSSQAGGHNEQFF.

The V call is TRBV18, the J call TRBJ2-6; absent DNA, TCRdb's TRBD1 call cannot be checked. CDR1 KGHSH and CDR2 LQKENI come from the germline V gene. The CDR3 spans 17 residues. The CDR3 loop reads CASSPRDRQAGANVLTF.

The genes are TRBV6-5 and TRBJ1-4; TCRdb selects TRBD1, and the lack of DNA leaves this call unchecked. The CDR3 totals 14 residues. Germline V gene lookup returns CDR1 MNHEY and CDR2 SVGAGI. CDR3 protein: CASSSTGGNEKLFF.

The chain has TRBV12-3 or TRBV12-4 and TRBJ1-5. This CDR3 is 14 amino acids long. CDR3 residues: CASSLYRGGQPQHF.

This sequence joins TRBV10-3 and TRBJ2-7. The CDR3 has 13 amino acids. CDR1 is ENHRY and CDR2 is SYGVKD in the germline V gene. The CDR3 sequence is CAISDGGVNEQYF.

CDR3: CASSPRGVRTYEQYF. This chain uses TRBV7-9 with TRBJ2-7; absent DNA, TCRdb's TRBD1 call cannot be checked. Germline-derived CDR1 and CDR2 are SEHNR and FQNEAQ (reference sequence). This CDR3 contains 15 residues.

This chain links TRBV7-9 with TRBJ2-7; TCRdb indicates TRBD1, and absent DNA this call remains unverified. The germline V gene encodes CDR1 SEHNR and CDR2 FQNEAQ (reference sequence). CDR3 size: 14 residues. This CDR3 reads CASSLAAGGGEQYF.

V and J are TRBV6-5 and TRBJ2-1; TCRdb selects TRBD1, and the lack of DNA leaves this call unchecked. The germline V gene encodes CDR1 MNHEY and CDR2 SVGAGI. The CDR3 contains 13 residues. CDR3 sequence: CASSYGRYNEQFF.

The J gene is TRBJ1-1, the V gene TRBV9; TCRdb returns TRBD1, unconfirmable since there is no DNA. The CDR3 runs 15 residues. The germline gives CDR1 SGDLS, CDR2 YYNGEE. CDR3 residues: CASSEDNSLNTEAFF.

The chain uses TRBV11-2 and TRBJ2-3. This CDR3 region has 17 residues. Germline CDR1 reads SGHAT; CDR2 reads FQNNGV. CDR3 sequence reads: CASSSFSRSDRGDTQYF.

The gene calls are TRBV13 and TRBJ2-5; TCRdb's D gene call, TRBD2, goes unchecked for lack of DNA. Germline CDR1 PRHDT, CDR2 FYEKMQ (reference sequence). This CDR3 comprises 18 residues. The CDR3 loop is CASTPSKLTSGEQETQYF.

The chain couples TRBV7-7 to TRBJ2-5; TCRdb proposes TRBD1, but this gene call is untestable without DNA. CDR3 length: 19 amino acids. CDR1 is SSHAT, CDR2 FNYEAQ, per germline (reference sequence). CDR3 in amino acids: CASSFSRSIGQGNQETQYF. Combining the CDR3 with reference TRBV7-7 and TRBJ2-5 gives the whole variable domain GAGVSQSPRYKVTKRGQDVTLRCDPISSHATLYWYQQALGQGPEFLTYFNYEAQPDKSGLPSDRFSAERPEGSISTLTIQRTEQRDSAMYRCASSFSRSIGQGNQETQYFGPGTRLLVL.

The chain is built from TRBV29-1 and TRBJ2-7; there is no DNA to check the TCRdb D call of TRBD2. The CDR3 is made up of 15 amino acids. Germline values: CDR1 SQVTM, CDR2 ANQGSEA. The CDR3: CSVERQEIHSYEQYF.

This CDR3 reads CASLGTDPYEQYF. This rearrangement joins TRBV11-2 to TRBJ2-7; the TCRdb D gene call, TRBD1, has no DNA to confirm it. This CDR3 region has 13 residues. Germline V gene data show CDR1 as SGHAT and CDR2 as FQNNGV.

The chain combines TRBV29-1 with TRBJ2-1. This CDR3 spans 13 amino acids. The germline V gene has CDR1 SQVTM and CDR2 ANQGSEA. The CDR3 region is CSGKPGTYNEQFF.